This entry lists 10 T cell receptor beta chains sequenced from one sample in a study of shared clonotypes between healthy human individuals. Profiling relied on immunoSEQ multiplex PCR, and the TCRdb table lists in-frame clones only, not all of them. The data contain about 2.3 million clones, 93% of them singletons. Sequenced material: naive CD4+ T cells from PBMCs. Indicated subset: CD45RA+ positively selected. The receptors come from a man in his late teens or twenties in good health. Some clones in this sample may be carry-over from other donors' samples.

The genes are TRBV27 and TRBJ1-4; D gene ambiguous. The V end lost 6 bases, the J end lost 2 bases, and 7 bases lay between the germline ends. The CDR3 spans 13 residues. From germline, CDR1 is MNHEY and CDR2 SMNVEV (reference sequence). DNA of the CDR3: TGTGCCAGCAGGCCGGGGACTAATGAAAAACTGTTTTTT. Protein sequence: CASRPGTNEKLFF.

The V call is TRBV29-1, the J call TRBJ2-5; a weak D match, TRBD1 (6 bases). CDR1 SQVTM and CDR2 ANQGSEA come from the germline V gene. This CDR3 is 12 amino acids long. V gave up 7 bases and J gave up 2 bases, with 11 bases separating them. The CDR3 coding sequence is TGCAGCGGAAACAGGGCACAAGAGACCCAGTACTTC. Encoded protein: CSGNRAQETQYF.

The J gene is TRBJ1-1, the V gene TRBV19; D uncertain. Germline V gene sequence: CDR1 LNHDA, CDR2 SQIVND (reference sequence). V was cut by 9 bases and J by 5 bases, with 22 bases left in between. The CDR3 runs to 15 residues. In nucleotides, the CDR3 is TGTGCCAGCGCCGGAAAAGGACTTCATTGGACTGAAGCTTTCTTT. It is translated as CASAGKGLHWTEAFF. The whole variable domain, remainder taken from reference TRBV19 and TRBJ1-1, is DGGITQSPKYLFRKEGQNVTLSCEQNLNHDAMYWYRQDPGQGLRLIYYSQIVNDFQKGDIAEGYSVSREKKESFPLTVTSAQKNPTAFYLCASAGKGLHWTEAFFGQGTRLTVV.

This clone was seen only once. In nucleotides, the CDR3 is TGTGCCAGCAGCTTAGCTCCGGGAGTGATCCAAGAGACCCAGTACTTC. Protein: CASSLAPGVIQETQYF. V usage is TRBV11-1 and J usage is TRBJ2-5; the D gene is possibly TRBD2 (6 bases). This CDR3 has 16 residues. Trimming left V 0 bases short and J 1 base short, with 12 bases between. Germline-derived CDR1 and CDR2 are SGHAT and FQDESV (reference sequence).

The chain employs TRBV28 and TRBJ2-2; 10 bases are a match to TRBD1. The V and J ends lost 6 bases and 3 bases, in that order; junction bases with no gene match: 7. CDR1 MDHEN and CDR2 SYDVKM come from the germline V gene. The CDR3 totals 16 residues. The CDR3 coding sequence is TGTGCCAGCAGGCAACCCGGGACAGGGGACACCGGGGAGCTGTTTTTT. Residues: CASRQPGTGDTGELFF.

In regard to this clone: The sample holds other DNA sequences that translate to the same CDR3. V gene TRBV5-4 combines with J gene TRBJ2-7; 10 positions match TRBD1. This CDR3 is built from 13 residues. CDR1 and CDR2 from the germline V gene are SGHNT and YYREEE (reference sequence). Trimming at V came to 4 bases and at J to 4 bases, leaving 2 bases not matched to a gene. CDR3 residues: CASSRDRGYEQYF. In nucleotides, the CDR3 is TGTGCCAGCAGCCGGGACAGGGGATACGAGCAGTACTTC.

This clone is a singleton in its sample. The chain links TRBV11-3 to TRBJ2-1; maybe TRBD2 (6 bases). This CDR3 contains 15 residues. The germline gives CDR1 SGHNT, CDR2 YENEEA. V lost 4 bases, J lost 3 bases, and 13 bases lay in between. CDR3 sequence: CASSSTPGLYNEQFF. CDR3 nucleotide sequence: TGTGCCAGCAGCTCCACCCCGGGACTCTACAATGAGCAGTTCTTC.

CDR3 DNA sequence: TGTGCCACCAGCAGAGAGGACAGGGGGCACTATGGCTACACCTTC. Translated, it gives CATSREDRGHYGYTF. The rearrangement uses TRBV15 and TRBJ1-2, with 11 bases lining up with TRBD1. This CDR3 contains 15 residues. Per the germline V gene, CDR1 is LNHNV and CDR2 is YYDKDF (reference sequence). V shed 0 bases, J shed 3 bases, and the junction held 0 bases outside the gene matches.

CDR3 DNA sequence: TGTGCCAGCACCTCTTTTAAGACAGCTAGCACAGATACGCAGTATTTT. Its protein is CASTSFKTASTDTQYF. The rearrangement joins TRBV9 to TRBJ2-3; D perhaps matches TRBD1 (5 bases). The length of the CDR3 is 16 residues. The V end was cut by 6 bases, the J end by 0 bases, with 17 bases between. The germline V gene encodes CDR1 SGDLS and CDR2 YYNGEE.

The rearrangement uses TRBV28 and TRBJ2-1; TRBD2 matches at 9 bases. The germline V gene encodes CDR1 MDHEN and CDR2 SYDVKM. Trimming at V came to 7 bases and at J to 5 bases, leaving 12 bases not matched to a gene. The CDR3 length is 16 residues. CDR3 protein: CASTVAGAVRHNEQFF. In nucleotides, the CDR3 is TGTGCCAGCACAGTAGCGGGAGCAGTTCGACACAATGAGCAGTTCTTC. Drawing the rest from reference TRBV28 and TRBJ2-1, the complete variable domain is DVKVTQSSRYLVKRTGEKVFLECVQDMDHENMFWYRQDPGLGLRLIYFSYDVKMKEKGDIPEGYSVSREKKERFSLILESASTNQTSMYLCASTVAGAVRHNEQFFGPGTRLTVL.